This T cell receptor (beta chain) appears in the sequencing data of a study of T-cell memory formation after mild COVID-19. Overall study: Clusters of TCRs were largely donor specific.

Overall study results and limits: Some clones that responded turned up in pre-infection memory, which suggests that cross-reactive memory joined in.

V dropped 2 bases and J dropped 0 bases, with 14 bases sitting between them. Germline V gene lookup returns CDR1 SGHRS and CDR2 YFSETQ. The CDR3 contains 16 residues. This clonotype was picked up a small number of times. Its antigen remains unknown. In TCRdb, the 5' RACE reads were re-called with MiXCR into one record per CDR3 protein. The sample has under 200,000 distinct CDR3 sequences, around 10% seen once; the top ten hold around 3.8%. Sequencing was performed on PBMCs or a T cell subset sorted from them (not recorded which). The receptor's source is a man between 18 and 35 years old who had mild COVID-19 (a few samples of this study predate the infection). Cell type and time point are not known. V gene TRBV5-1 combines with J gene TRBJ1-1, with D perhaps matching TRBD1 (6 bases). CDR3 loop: CASSFQTGLMNTEAFF. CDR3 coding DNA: TGCGCCAGCAGCTTCCAGACAGGCCTCATGAACACTGAAGCTTTCTTT. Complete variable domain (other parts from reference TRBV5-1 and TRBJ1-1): KAGVTQTPRYLIKTRGQQVTLSCSPISGHRSVSWYQQTPGQGLQFLFEYFSETQRNKGNFPGRFSGRQFSNSRSEMNVSTLELGDSALYLCASSFQTGLMNTEAFFGQGTRLTVV.